A single sample gave rise to the 14 T cell receptor beta chains below, sequenced in a study of T cell responses to AZD1222 COVID-19 vaccine. Here immunoSEQ multiplex PCR was the method, and the copy in TCRdb shows in-frame clones only, minus some. The data contain approximately 94,000 clones, more than 75% of them singletons. The specimen comprised peripheral blood, sampled on day 0 of AZD1222 vaccination. The receptors were gathered from an adult in good health.

This chain links TRBV5-6 with TRBJ1-6, with D maybe TRBD1 (6 bases). V was cut by 4 bases and J by 0 bases, with 20 bases left in between. The CDR3 totals 19 residues. Looked up from germline, CDR1 is SGHDT and CDR2 is YYEEEE. CDR3 protein: CASSPKLYRADSYNSPLHF. The CDR3 coding sequence is TGTGCCAGCAGCCCGAAACTTTACAGGGCCGACTCCTATAATTCACCCCTCCACTTT.

J is TRBJ2-1 and V is TRBV14; no firm D call. V was trimmed by 5 bases and J by 7 bases, leaving 15 bases between them. There are 14 residues in the CDR3. Germline V lookup: CDR1 SGHDN, CDR2 FVKESK. The CDR3 DNA reads TGTGCCAGCAGCTGGAGTGCGGTGATTAATGAGCAGTTCTTC. It yields the protein CASSWSAVINEQFF.

The J gene is TRBJ2-3, the V gene TRBV5-4; 11 bases are a match to TRBD1. Looked up from germline, CDR1 is SGHNT and CDR2 is YYREEE (reference sequence). The CDR3 has 15 amino acids. With V trimmed by 5 bases and J by 4 bases, 6 bases remained unmatched. The CDR3 coding sequence is TGTGCCAGCAGATACGGACAGGGGGCCCCAGATACGCAGTATTTT. The encoded protein is CASRYGQGAPDTQYF.

The chain joins TRBV7-9 to TRBJ2-7; D gene ambiguous. Germline CDR1 SEHNR, CDR2 FQNEAQ (reference sequence). Trimming left V 3 bases short and J 9 bases short, with 18 bases between. CDR3 length equals 14 residues. The CDR3 coding sequence is TGTGCCAGCAGCTTTACCCCGGACGCCTTTGTGCAGTACTTC. Its translation is CASSFTPDAFVQYF. The variable domain in full, with the rest retrieved from reference TRBV7-9 and TRBJ2-7, is DTGVSQNPRHKITKRGQNVTFRCDPISEHNRLYWYRQTLGQGPEFLTYFQNEAQLEKSRLLSDRFSAERPKGSFSTLEIQRTEQGDSAMYLCASSFTPDAFVQYFGPGTRLTVT.

The chain carries TRBV5-1 and TRBJ1-1; TRBD1 might be the D (5 bases). Trimming shortened V by 4 bases and J by 6 bases, and 19 bases separated the two germline ends. This CDR3 spans 15 amino acids. Germline CDR1 is SGHRS and CDR2 is YFSETQ. Here the CDR3 DNA reads TGCGCCAGCAGCCTATCCCCCGAGGGGTGGGCTGAAGCTTTCTTT. Translation gives CASSLSPEGWAEAFF.

The J gene is TRBJ1-1, the V gene TRBV2; a weak D match, TRBD1 (5 bases). The V and J ends lost 7 bases and 6 bases respectively, with 15 bases between them. Per germline, CDR1 SNHLY and CDR2 FYNNEI. There are 13 residues in the CDR3. CDR3 sequence reads: CASTLRVGAEAFF. The CDR3 DNA reads TGTGCCAGCACGCTCAGGGTAGGTGCTGAAGCTTTCTTT. Together with reference TRBV2 and TRBJ1-1, the CDR3 gives the full variable domain: EPEVTQTPSHQVTQMGQEVILRCVPISNHLYFYWYRQILGQKVEFLVSFYNNEISEKSEIFDDQFSVERPDGSNFTLKIRSTKLEDSAMYFCASTLRVGAEAFFGQGTRLTVV.

The chain employs TRBV7-2 and TRBJ2-1; TRBD2 is a possible D gene (5 bases). Germline assignment: CDR1 SGHTA and CDR2 FQGNSA. This CDR3 is 13 amino acids long. V was cut by 4 bases and J by 5 bases, with 9 bases left in between. CDR3 DNA: TGTGCCAGCAGCTCCCGGGAAGACAATGAGCAGTTCTTC. This encodes CASSSREDNEQFF.

The chain is built from TRBV9 and TRBJ1-1; 8 positions match TRBD1. The CDR3 totals 14 residues. The V gene end was trimmed by 5 bases and the J gene end by 10 bases; junction bases not matched to a gene: 13. Germline V gene sequence: CDR1 SGDLS, CDR2 YYNGEE. In DNA form, the CDR3 reads TGTGCCAGCAGTGGGGGGATGGACAGGGTGGGAGCTTTCTTT. Translation: CASSGGMDRVGAFF.

This chain joins TRBV27 and TRBJ2-3; tentatively, D is TRBD1 (6 bases). This CDR3 is 13 amino acids long. With 5 bases removed from V and 8 bases from J, the gap between germline ends came to 14 bases. From germline, CDR1 is MNHEY and CDR2 SMNVEV (reference sequence). For the CDR3, the DNA is TGTGCCAGCAGTGCCCTAGGGGGTAGTACGCAGTATTTT. Its protein product is CASSALGGSTQYF.

The chain couples TRBV6-5 to TRBJ1-2; D gene unclear. Trimming stripped 0 bases from V and 3 bases from J, with 8 bases between. The length of the CDR3 is 14 residues. Germline lookup yields CDR1 MNHEY and CDR2 SVGAGI. CDR3 nucleotide sequence: TGTGCCAGCAGTTACTCTGGGGAAGACTATGGCTACACCTTC. Protein sequence: CASSYSGEDYGYTF.

This clone was seen a handful of times. V usage is TRBV7-9 and J usage is TRBJ1-1; no definite D call. Trimming took 7 bases from V and 6 from J, leaving 12 bases between them. The germline gives CDR1 SEHNR, CDR2 FQNEAQ (reference sequence). There are 12 residues in the CDR3. CDR3 region: CASKMSDSEAFF. The CDR3 DNA reads as TGTGCCAGCAAAATGTCGGATTCTGAAGCTTTCTTT.

V is TRBV19 and J is TRBJ2-7; TRBD1 agrees at 10 bases. CDR1 is LNHDA, CDR2 SQIVND, per germline (reference sequence). This CDR3 contains 15 residues. Trimming removed 6 bases from V and 0 bases from J; junction bases left unmatched: 5. In nucleotides, the CDR3 is TGTGCCAGTAGCACGGACAGGGGGAGCTCCTACGAGCAGTACTTC. It translates to CASSTDRGSSYEQYF.

This chain connects TRBV30 to TRBJ1-2, with D unresolved. V was shortened by 7 bases and J by 4 bases, with 10 bases between the two germline ends. Germline-derived CDR1 and CDR2 are GTSNPN and SVGIG (reference sequence). CDR3 size: 11 residues. The CDR3 loop reads CASHPGYGYTF. The CDR3 DNA is TGTGCCTCCCATCCGGGCTATGGCTACACCTTC.

The chain recombines TRBV7-3 with TRBJ2-2; D may be TRBD2 (6 bases). With 8 bases removed from V and 4 bases from J, the gap between germline ends came to 17 bases. This CDR3 region has 15 residues. The V gene's germline CDR1 is SGHTA and CDR2 FQGTGA. CDR3 sequence: CASRKGGIGTGELFF. The DNA of the CDR3 is TGTGCCAGCCGGAAAGGAGGGATCGGCACCGGGGAGCTGTTTTTT. Complete variable domain (other parts from reference TRBV7-3 and TRBJ2-2): GAGVSQTPSNKVTEKGKYVELRCDPISGHTALYWYRQSLGQGPEFLIYFQGTGAADDSGLPNDRFFAVRPEGSVSTLKIQRTERGDSAVYLCASRKGGIGTGELFFGEGSRLTVL.